This entry lists 30 T cell receptor beta chains sequenced from one sample in a study of cytomegalovirus exposure and HLA in healthy donors. PCR involved 60 Vbeta and 13 Jbeta primers. The protocol was immunoSEQ multiplex PCR, while the TCRdb copy is restricted to in-frame clones and leaves out a portion. Of roughly 150,000 clones in the sample, roughly 70% are singletons; the top ten hold 3.1%. Sequencing input: PBMCs. The receptors originated from a male donor in good health and CMV-seronegative.

This clone was seen more than once but under ten times. The chain combines TRBV5-1 with TRBJ2-2; the D is unclear. V lost 3 bases, J lost 5 bases, and 14 bases lay in between. The CDR3 is made up of 15 amino acids. The germline gives CDR1 SGHRS, CDR2 YFSETQ. CDR3 region: CASSWSGFGTGELFF. In DNA, the CDR3 is TGCGCCAGCAGCTGGTCCGGGTTCGGAACCGGGGAGCTGTTTTTT.

CDR3 amino acids: CASSRAEEGTDTQYF. The CDR3 DNA is TGTGCCAGCAGCCGAGCGGAAGAGGGCACAGATACGCAGTATTTT. V is TRBV5-4 and J is TRBJ2-3, with D possibly matching TRBD2 (5 bases). CDR3 size: 15 residues. V was clipped by 4 bases and J by 1 base, with 13 bases between them. Per germline, CDR1 SGHNT and CDR2 YYREEE (reference sequence).

A note on this clone: The germline gene is not matched at one end of the junction; a read error may be the cause. The gene calls are TRBV28 and TRBJ2-4; D possibly corresponds to TRBD1 (5 bases). This CDR3 spans 15 amino acids. Germline V gives CDR1 MDHEN, CDR2 SYDVKM. As DNA, the CDR3 is TGTGCCAGCAGGACCGGACGGACAACCGAAAACATTCAGTGCTTC. It translates to CASRTGRTTENIQCF.

V is TRBV28 and J is TRBJ2-1; D ambiguous. CDR1 and CDR2 (germline): MDHEN, SYDVKM. V was shortened by 6 bases and J by 0 bases, with 12 bases between the two germline ends. The CDR3 has 15 residues. CDR3 residues: CASRTSGSSYNEQFF. The CDR3 DNA reads TGTGCCAGCAGGACCTCAGGATCCTCCTACAATGAGCAGTTCTTC.

The rearrangement joins TRBV2 to TRBJ1-2, with 8 bases matching TRBD1. The V gene end was trimmed by 3 bases and the J gene end by 3 bases; junction bases not matched to a gene: 9. The CDR3 contains 16 residues. Germline CDR1 and CDR2: SNHLY and FYNNEI. The CDR3 reads CASSDPGTGRHYGYTF. DNA for the CDR3: TGTGCCAGCAGTGATCCCGGGACAGGTCGACACTATGGCTACACCTTC.

The chain recombines TRBV28 with TRBJ1-5; TRBD1 aligns across 7 bases. CDR1 and CDR2 (germline): MDHEN, SYDVKM. The CDR3 loop spans 16 amino acids. Unmatched junction bases numbered 10, after V lost 2 bases and J lost 6 bases. This CDR3 is CASSLKHRGRFQPQHF. CDR3 DNA: TGTGCCAGCAGTTTAAAACACAGGGGACGGTTTCAGCCCCAGCATTTT.

CDR3 amino acids: CASTRTGRDTEAFF. CDR3 in DNA: TGTGCCAGCACCCGGACAGGGCGCGACACTGAAGCTTTCTTT. V and J are TRBV21-1 and TRBJ1-1; no check of the table's D call, TRBD1, against the DNA was made. TRBV21-1 is a known pseudogene. The CDR3 contains 14 residues.

The chain employs TRBV2 and TRBJ1-2, with 7 bases aligning to TRBD1. V lost 7 bases and J lost 6; bases outside the gene matches: 8. The CDR3 is made up of 13 amino acids. Germline V CDR1 and CDR2: SNHLY, FYNNEI. CDR3 region: CASTPTGANGYTF. Here the CDR3 DNA reads TGTGCCAGCACCCCTACAGGGGCGAATGGCTACACCTTC.

The gene calls are TRBV4-1 and TRBJ1-2; 9 bases are a match to TRBD1. The germline V gene encodes CDR1 MGHRA and CDR2 YSYEKL. Losses at the gene ends were 0 bases for V and 8 bases for J; bases not matched to a gene: 4. The CDR3 spans 14 residues. The CDR3 sequence is CASSQDWDRDGYTF. In nucleotides, the CDR3 is TGCGCCAGCAGCCAAGATTGGGACAGGGACGGCTACACCTTC.

At least ten counts were recorded for this clone. V and J are TRBV6-6 and TRBJ1-3; weak D call: TRBD1 (6 bases). Germline CDR1 reads MNHNY; CDR2 reads SVGAGI (reference sequence). This CDR3 is 15 amino acids long. V was trimmed by 7 bases and J by 0 bases, leaving 13 bases between them. CDR3 in amino acids: CASTEQGLSGNTIYF. Here the CDR3 DNA reads TGTGCCAGCACCGAACAGGGTCTCTCTGGAAACACCATATATTTT.

CDR3 nucleotides: TGTGCCAGCAGCCCCGGTTCCTATGGCTACACCTTC. Translating it yields CASSPGSYGYTF. The chain has TRBV28 and TRBJ1-2; no firm D call. The CDR3 loop spans 12 amino acids. Trimming took off 6 bases at V and 4 bases at J, with 9 bases between the two ends. Per the germline V gene, CDR1 is MDHEN and CDR2 is SYDVKM.

The chain employs TRBV19 and TRBJ2-7, with D tentatively TRBD1 (6 bases). Trimming cost V 2 bases and J 5 bases, with 13 bases left between them. Germline V lookup: CDR1 LNHDA, CDR2 SQIVND (reference sequence). The CDR3 covers 14 residues. As DNA, the CDR3 is TGTGCCAGTAGTATACAGGGGAGCTTCCACGAGCAGTACTTC. Amino acids: CASSIQGSFHEQYF.

The rearrangement links TRBV28 to TRBJ2-7; D unclear. The length of the CDR3 is 16 residues. Trimming shortened V by 5 bases and J by 2 bases, and 19 bases separated the two germline ends. Germline CDR1 is MDHEN and CDR2 is SYDVKM. The CDR3 DNA reads TGTGCCAGCAGTCCCGCCATCGGTAGTCGAGCCTACGAGCAGTACTTC. This gives the protein CASSPAIGSRAYEQYF.

The V and J genes are TRBV5-1 and TRBJ2-2, with a possible D match to TRBD1 (7 bases). The CDR3 is 15 residues long. Germline V gene lookup returns CDR1 SGHRS and CDR2 YFSETQ. The V end was cut by 4 bases, the J end by 4 bases, with 14 bases between. The CDR3 bases are TGCGCCAGCAGCGGGAGACAGGGACTCACCGGGGAGCTGTTTTTT. It codes for CASSGRQGLTGELFF.

The rearrangement links TRBV9 to TRBJ2-2; 7 bases align to TRBD2. V shed 3 bases, J shed 1 base, and the junction held 6 bases outside the gene matches. This CDR3 has 16 amino acids. Germline CDR1 reads SGDLS; CDR2 reads YYNGEE. CDR3 bases: TGTGCCAGCAGCGACACTAGCGTCGGGAACACCGGGGAGCTGTTTTTT. This sequence encodes CASSDTSVGNTGELFF.

The gene calls are TRBV28 and TRBJ2-1; D unresolved. This CDR3 has 12 amino acids. Germline V gives CDR1 MDHEN, CDR2 SYDVKM. V was cut by 2 bases and J by 4 bases, with 3 bases left in between. The CDR3, as DNA: TGTGCCAGCAGTTTAACATACAATGAGCAGTTCTTC. It encodes CASSLTYNEQFF.

The rearrangement joins TRBV19 to TRBJ1-5; possible D gene TRBD1, 6 bases. The V and J ends lost 6 bases and 4 bases respectively, with 16 bases between them. Looked up from germline, CDR1 is LNHDA and CDR2 is SQIVND (reference sequence). This CDR3 spans 15 amino acids. CDR3: CASSREGGRNQPQHF. CDR3 DNA sequence: TGTGCCAGTAGCCGCGAGGGGGGGAGGAATCAGCCCCAGCATTTT.

This clone was recorded once. V gene TRBV5-1 combines with J gene TRBJ2-1, with 11 bases matching TRBD1. The length of the CDR3 is 17 residues. Germline loops: CDR1 SGHRS, CDR2 YFSETQ. After removal of 2 bases from V and 1 base from J, the junction contained 5 bases not matched to a gene. CDR3 sequence reads: CASSFWDRGSSYNEQFF. CDR3 DNA: TGCGCCAGCAGCTTCTGGGACAGGGGGTCTTCCTACAATGAGCAGTTCTTC.

V is TRBV5-1 and J is TRBJ1-4; D is ambiguous. Germline CDR1 SGHRS, CDR2 YFSETQ. The V end was cut by 7 bases, the J end by 5 bases, with 12 bases between. The CDR3 is made up of 13 amino acids. The CDR3 is CASASGSNEKLFF. The CDR3 region has the DNA TGCGCCAGCGCCTCGGGTTCAAATGAAAAACTGTTTTTT.

The V gene is TRBV19, the J gene TRBJ2-7, with TRBD2 identical over 8 bases. Germline-derived CDR1 and CDR2 are LNHDA and SQIVND (reference sequence). The V segment lost 3 bases and the J segment 0 bases; nucleotides outside the gene matches: 4. The CDR3 is made up of 15 amino acids. The CDR3 DNA is TGTGCCAGTAGTATCGGTGCGGGAGGCTCCTACGAGCAGTACTTC. Its translation is CASSIGAGGSYEQYF.

The table lists this clone with a few counts. Other DNA sequences from this sample encode an identical CDR3 as well. This sequence joins TRBV5-1 and TRBJ2-7; perhaps TRBD2 as D (6 bases). Germline V gene sequence: CDR1 SGHRS, CDR2 YFSETQ. V was shortened by 0 bases and J by 1 base, with 8 bases between the two germline ends. The CDR3 contains 14 residues. The CDR3 region has the DNA TGCGCCAGCAGCTTGGTGGGGGGATCCTACGAGCAGTACTTC. Translation: CASSLVGGSYEQYF.

This chain connects TRBV19 to TRBJ2-2, with 7 bases matching TRBD2. This CDR3 has 20 amino acids. Germline CDR1 LNHDA, CDR2 SQIVND (reference sequence). V shed 0 bases and J 2 bases; nucleotides not matched to a gene: 15. The CDR3 sequence is CASSIDRGYWGGTNTGELFF. CDR3 DNA: TGTGCCAGTAGTATAGATCGGGGTTATTGGGGGGGTACAAACACCGGGGAGCTGTTTTTT. The full variable domain, its missing parts supplied by reference TRBV19 and TRBJ2-2, is DGGITQSPKYLFRKEGQNVTLSCEQNLNHDAMYWYRQDPGQGLRLIYYSQIVNDFQKGDIAEGYSVSREKKESFPLTVTSAQKNPTAFYLCASSIDRGYWGGTNTGELFFGEGSRLTVL.

This clone came up a few times. The V gene is TRBV4-3, the J gene TRBJ1-1; 9 nucleotides match TRBD1. Germline values: CDR1 LGHNA, CDR2 YSLEER. The CDR3 loop spans 16 amino acids. With 0 bases clipped from V and 5 bases from J, the junction kept 7 bases outside the gene matches. The CDR3 protein is CASSQDWDRARTEAFF. The CDR3 bases are TGCGCCAGCAGCCAAGACTGGGACAGGGCGCGAACTGAAGCTTTCTTT.

This clone was counted only a few times. The V and J genes are TRBV4-2 and TRBJ2-5; 9 nucleotides line up with TRBD2. This CDR3 is built from 14 residues. Per germline, CDR1 LGHNA and CDR2 YNFKEQ. V lost 1 base and J lost 5; bases outside the gene matches: 2. CDR3 protein: CASSQGGGAETQYF. In nucleotides, the CDR3 is TGTGCCAGCAGCCAAGGCGGGGGGGCCGAGACCCAGTACTTC.

The rearrangement uses TRBV2 and TRBJ2-7; D is perhaps TRBD1 (6 bases). V was clipped by 3 bases and J by 6 bases, with 15 bases between them. The CDR3 runs to 14 residues. CDR1 is SNHLY, CDR2 FYNNEI, per germline. CDR3 coding DNA: TGTGCCAGCAGTGACAGGGGAGCCCCTCTCGAGCAGTACTTC. Protein: CASSDRGAPLEQYF.

Here the CDR3 reads CASSPGGIATEAFF. Written as DNA, the CDR3 is TGCGCCAGCAGCCCTGGGGGGATTGCGACTGAAGCTTTCTTT. This chain joins TRBV4-1 and TRBJ1-1, with D perhaps matching TRBD1 (5 bases). CDR3 length: 14 amino acids. V was shortened by 4 bases and J by 5 bases, with 14 bases between the two germline ends. Germline V lookup: CDR1 MGHRA, CDR2 YSYEKL.

This clone was observed a handful of times. The chain couples TRBV6-1 to TRBJ1-5; D might be TRBD1 (5 bases). CDR3 size: 14 residues. V lost 7 bases, J lost 8 bases, and 18 bases lay in between. Germline V lookup: CDR1 MNHNS, CDR2 SASEGT. The CDR3 is CASKLRQGLEPQHF. CDR3 DNA sequence: TGTGCCAGCAAACTCCGGCAGGGATTGGAGCCCCAGCATTTT.

This clone was picked up one time. The chain is built from TRBV25-1 and TRBJ2-6; D perhaps matches TRBD1 (6 bases). The CDR3 is made up of 16 amino acids. Germline V gene lookup returns CDR1 MGHDK and CDR2 SYGVNS. Trimming cost V 5 bases and J 0 bases, with 11 bases left between them. The CDR3: CASSRDTFSGANVLTF. The CDR3, as DNA: TGTGCCAGCAGTAGGGACACTTTCTCTGGGGCCAACGTCCTGACTTTC.

The V call is TRBV4-1, the J call TRBJ2-1, with D unresolved. With 4 bases removed from V and 8 bases from J, the gap between germline ends came to 27 bases. Germline CDR1 and CDR2: MGHRA and YSYEKL. The CDR3 totals 18 residues. The CDR3 DNA sequence: TGCGCCAGCAGCCCCTCGCAACTACGGCGCCCCAATCACGATGAGCAGTTCTTC. Encoded protein: CASSPSQLRRPNHDEQFF.

This chain joins TRBV9 and TRBJ1-6; D not resolved. Trimming stripped 0 bases from V and 0 bases from J, with 10 bases between. The CDR3 has 17 residues. The germline V gene encodes CDR1 SGDLS and CDR2 YYNGEE. The CDR3 region has the DNA TGTGCCAGCAGCGTAGGCCCCGGGAGCTCCTATAATTCACCCCTCCACTTT. Translation: CASSVGPGSSYNSPLHF.